This T cell receptor beta chain is from a study of T cell responses to AZD1222 COVID-19 vaccine. Whole-study context: Second-dose recipients at about 4 or about 12 weeks were treated as one pooled group. Study outcomes and limitations: Reports indicate that nearly half of spike-specific TCRs are directed at unmutated variant regions.

Trimming left V 0 bases short and J 3 bases short, with 10 bases between. This CDR3 region has 15 residues. CDR1 SGHRS and CDR2 YFSETQ come from the germline V gene. Profiling relied on immunoSEQ multiplex PCR, and the TCRdb table lists in-frame clones only, not all of them. The sample holds about 130,000 clones, over 75% seen once. In the case of this clone: The antigen is not known.

The rearrangement joins TRBV5-1 to TRBJ2-1; no definite D call. The sample in question was peripheral blood, obtained on day 0 of AZD1222 vaccination. The receptor was derived from an adult in good health. The CDR3 is CASSLALLVYNEQFF. The CDR3 region has the DNA TGCGCCAGCAGCTTGGCCTTGCTAGTCTACAATGAGCAGTTCTTC.